The source of this TCR beta chain is a study of breast tumors, draining lymph nodes, adjacent tissues (dated by TCRdb to the mid-2010s). In the study overall: In breast cancer patients, the study compared the TCR beta repertoires of tumor, adjacent nontumor tissue and axillary lymph nodes. The study aimed to assess the relationships and possible T-cell exchange between tumor, surrounding tissue and draining lymph node repertoires in human breast cancer.

Study-wide findings and limitations: The study presented the conclusion that tumor T cells originate in lymph nodes as consistent with a hypothesis, not as something directly demonstrated. Tumor T-cell repertoires showed less diversity than lymph node repertoires and more diversity than nontumor tissue repertoires, and tumor T-cell repertoires showed preferential V and J gene usage. The data were considered consistent with the idea that most tumor T cells come from the lymph node and then expand in tumor tissue. In luminal-like breast cancer, tumor and nontumor tissue repertoires resembled each other significantly more than in basal-like breast cancer.

Data came from an Illumina HiSeq 2000. Multiplex PCR amplification was used to generate the TCR beta chain libraries. High-throughput sequencing was used to analyze the amplified TCR beta chain products. TCRdb itself trimmed the public reads at Q25 with fastp, ran MiXCR and retained productive beta chains. All rows with the same CDR3 protein become a single entry with the most common DNA and genes. Recorded for this sample are 200,000 or so distinct CDR3 sequences; 30% to 40% of them occurred a single time. The ten top clones hold over 4% of the sample. On this clonotype itself: It has no known antigen specificity. A read error may account for a junction end that differs from germline.

The axillary draining lymph nodes of breast cancer patients were the source of the lymph node samples. Sequences SGDLS (CDR1) and YYNGEE (CDR2) are obtained from the germline V gene. There are 14 amino acids in the CDR3, from cysteine to phenylalanine inclusive. Left in the record is the CDR3 DNA by itself, 42 bases read in frame from the first base. The receptor was isolated from a female donor with breast cancer. Some clones in this sample may be carry-over from other donors' samples. The sequenced sample was axillary lymph node tissue. Recombination connected TRBV9 to TRBJ2-1; 9 bases in between match TRBD1. The nucleotide sequence reads as follows: TGTGCCAGCAGCGTCAGGACAGGGGATGATGAGCAGTCCTTC. The encoded protein is CASSVRTGDDEQSF.